Presented here are 23 T cell receptor beta chains from one specimen sequenced in a study of OX40 agonist ivuxolimab in advanced cancers. Profiled with immunoSEQ multiplex PCR; TCRdb holds only in-frame clones, not every one. The data show fewer than 140,000 clones, about nine tenths seen once. The sample was CD4+ or CD8+ T cells sorted from blood, taken in a trial of the OX40 agonist ivuxolimab. Receptor source: an adult with an advanced solid tumor such as melanoma, head and neck, liver or kidney cancer.

The chain uses TRBV7-3 and TRBJ2-5; 9 positions match TRBD1. Germline V CDR1 and CDR2: SGHTA, FQGTGA. The trim removed 5 bases at V and 5 bases at J, leaving 3 bases unmatched. The CDR3 runs 13 residues. The CDR3 is CASSLGTGETQYF. In DNA, the CDR3 is TGTGCCAGCAGCCTCGGGACAGGGGAGACCCAGTACTTC.

This chain links TRBV7-2 with TRBJ1-6; tentative D call: TRBD1 (6 bases). Looked up from germline, CDR1 is SGHTA and CDR2 is FQGNSA. Deletions cut 5 bases from V and 7 bases from J, with 18 bases between. The CDR3 loop spans 16 amino acids. In nucleotides, the CDR3 is TGTGCCAGCAGCCAAACTTGGACAGCTCTAAATTCACCCCTCCACTTT. The encoded protein is CASSQTWTALNSPLHF.

The rearrangement joins TRBV5-4 to TRBJ2-3; D not resolved. Germline CDR1 SGHNT, CDR2 YYREEE (reference sequence). The CDR3 has 13 residues. V lost 0 bases to trimming and J lost 4 bases, with 6 bases between them. In DNA form, the CDR3 reads TGTGCCAGCAGCTTGGGGAAGGCAGATACGCAGTATTTT. Its translation: CASSLGKADTQYF.

This chain uses TRBV6-5 with TRBJ1-1, with D hard to call. Germline-derived CDR1 and CDR2 are MNHEY and SVGAGI. Trimming shortened V by 0 bases and J by 7 bases, and 18 bases separated the two germline ends. This CDR3 is built from 16 residues. In DNA, the CDR3 is TGTGCCAGCAGTTACTCTTCGCAGACACGTACAATTGAAGCTTTCTTT. This sequence encodes CASSYSSQTRTIEAFF.

The V gene is TRBV7-2, the J gene TRBJ2-7; D is tentatively TRBD1 or TRBD2 (6 bases each). Deletions cut 5 bases from V and 0 bases from J, with 11 bases between. The germline CDR1 and CDR2 sequences are SGHTA and FQGNSA. The CDR3 length is 14 residues. CDR3 in DNA: TGTGCCAGCAGCCGAGGGGGGAGCTCCTACGAGCAGTACTTC. Amino acid sequence: CASSRGGSSYEQYF.

This sequence joins TRBV11-2 and TRBJ2-3; D is unclear. The germline V gene has CDR1 SGHAT and CDR2 FQNNGV. Trimming pared 6 bases from V and 4 bases from J, leaving 8 bases between. CDR3 length equals 12 residues. CDR3 sequence: CASRNQADTQYF. The CDR3 DNA is TGTGCCAGCAGAAATCAAGCAGATACGCAGTATTTT. The full variable domain, in which reference TRBV11-2 and TRBJ2-3 provide the parts outside the CDR3, is EAGVAQSPRYKIIEKRQSVAFWCNPISGHATLYWYQQILGQGPKLLIQFQNNGVVDDSQLPKDRFSAERLKGVDSTLKIQPAKLEDSAVYLCASRNQADTQYFGPGTRLTVL.

The chain links TRBV7-2 to TRBJ1-6; D may be TRBD1 (5 bases). Germline CDR1 and CDR2: SGHTA and FQGNSA. The CDR3 loop spans 14 amino acids. V lost 1 base and J lost 4, with 5 bases in between. The DNA for the CDR3 is TGTGCCAGCAGCTTAGGGGGGTATAATTCACCCCTCCACTTT. Protein: CASSLGGYNSPLHF.

The count of this clone is one. The genes are TRBV9 and TRBJ2-1; D remains ambiguous. The CDR3 loop spans 14 amino acids. V dropped 2 bases and J dropped 8 bases, with 14 bases sitting between them. Per germline, CDR1 SGDLS and CDR2 YYNGEE. The CDR3 DNA is TGTGCCAGCAGCGTGGATGGGCTGTACGATGAGCAGTTCTTC. Translating it yields CASSVDGLYDEQFF.

This clone occurred once. This rearrangement joins TRBV6-5 to TRBJ2-7; 7 bases agree with TRBD2. The CDR3 contains 13 residues. With 4 bases clipped from V and 6 bases from J, the junction kept 6 bases outside the gene matches. CDR1 and CDR2 from the germline V gene are MNHEY and SVGAGI. The CDR3 DNA sequence: TGTGCCAGCAGTTCGTCCGGGACTATCGAGCAGTACTTC. This codes for CASSSSGTIEQYF.

The chain links TRBV5-6 to TRBJ1-5; D is perhaps TRBD1 (5 bases). CDR3 length: 17 amino acids. In germline, CDR1 is SGHDT, CDR2 YYEEEE. V was shortened by 3 bases and J by 1 base, with 17 bases between the two germline ends. This CDR3 is CASSSGRVDRSNQPQHF. As DNA, the CDR3 is TGTGCCAGCAGCTCAGGCAGGGTAGATCGGAGCAATCAGCCCCAGCATTTT.

The J gene is TRBJ2-7, the V gene TRBV28; D ambiguous. From germline, CDR1 is MDHEN and CDR2 SYDVKM. This CDR3 has 13 residues. Trimming took 7 bases from V and 6 from J, leaving 16 bases between them. The CDR3 nucleotides read TGTGCCAGCACCCTAGGCCGATACGGCGAGCAGTACTTC. Residues: CASTLGRYGEQYF.

DNA of the CDR3: TGCAGCGTTTTAGACAGGACCAGCACAGATACGCAGTATTTT. Its translation: CSVLDRTSTDTQYF. The chain couples TRBV29-1 to TRBJ2-3; tentatively, D is TRBD1 (6 bases). The V end lost 5 bases, the J end lost 0 bases, and 12 bases lay between the germline ends. CDR3 length equals 14 residues. Germline assignment: CDR1 SQVTM and CDR2 ANQGSEA.

This clone was seen more than once but under ten times. CDR3 in amino acids: CASSQDRASSYNSPLHF. The DNA of the CDR3 is TGCGCCAGCAGCCAAGATCGGGCAAGCTCCTATAATTCACCCCTCCACTTT. The V gene is TRBV4-1, the J gene TRBJ1-6; D unclear. This CDR3 spans 17 amino acids. Looked up from germline, CDR1 is MGHRA and CDR2 is YSYEKL. The V end lost 0 bases, the J end lost 0 bases, and 9 bases lay between the germline ends.

This clone has more than one count but fewer than ten. This chain uses TRBV29-1 with TRBJ1-2; the D is unclear. Germline-derived CDR1 and CDR2 are SQVTM and ANQGSEA. V lost 6 bases and J lost 3, with 2 bases in between. There are 9 residues in the CDR3. The CDR3 reads CSVDYGYTF. DNA for the CDR3: TGCAGCGTAGACTATGGCTACACCTTC.

This chain joins TRBV4-3 and TRBJ2-7, with D perhaps TRBD1 or TRBD2 (5 bases each). With 3 bases removed from V and 5 bases from J, the gap between germline ends came to 17 bases. CDR3 length: 15 amino acids. Germline V gives CDR1 LGHNA, CDR2 YSLEER. Here the CDR3 DNA reads TGCGCCAGCAGCCAGGGGACGGAATGGTTTCACGAGCAGTACTTC. Encoded protein: CASSQGTEWFHEQYF.

This clone was counted once. The chain uses TRBV6-5 and TRBJ1-2; no clear D gene. CDR1 and CDR2 (germline): MNHEY, SVGAGI. The V and J ends lost 10 bases and 2 bases respectively, with 11 bases between them. CDR3 length equals 12 residues. The CDR3 region is CAIKVENYGYTF. Here the CDR3 DNA reads TGTGCCATCAAGGTTGAGAACTATGGCTACACCTTC.

The chain carries TRBV7-3 and TRBJ2-2, with 9 nucleotides matching TRBD1. CDR1 SGHTA and CDR2 FQGTGA come from the germline V gene. CDR3 length equals 17 residues. V dropped 2 bases and J dropped 7; count of bases not matched to a gene: 11. The DNA of the CDR3 is TGTGCCAGCAGCTTATCCCGGGACAGGGAAACGATCGGGGAGCTGTTTTTT. Translation gives CASSLSRDRETIGELFF.

J is TRBJ2-3 and V is TRBV10-1; D might be TRBD2 (6 bases). V was cut by 5 bases and J by 2 bases, with 11 bases left in between. The V gene's germline CDR1 is WNHNN and CDR2 SYGVQD (reference sequence). This CDR3 comprises 14 residues. Here the CDR3 DNA reads TGCGCCAGCAGTCGGGACTCCAACACAGATACGCAGTATTTT. Translating it yields CASSRDSNTDTQYF.

This CDR3 is CASRHTSGPAFGSYNEQFF. In DNA, the CDR3 is TGCGCCAGCAGGCATACTAGCGGGCCGGCGTTCGGCTCCTACAATGAGCAGTTCTTC. The rearrangement joins TRBV4-1 to TRBJ2-1; TRBD2 matches at 9 bases. Per germline, CDR1 MGHRA and CDR2 YSYEKL. With 6 bases clipped from V and 0 bases from J, the junction kept 15 bases outside the gene matches. The CDR3 loop spans 19 amino acids.

J is TRBJ2-1 and V is TRBV11-1, with TRBD1 matching over 8 bases. There are 13 residues in the CDR3. V gave up 4 bases and J gave up 7 bases; unmatched junction bases: 3. Germline CDR1 is SGHAT and CDR2 is FQDESV (reference sequence). CDR3 sequence reads: CASSWTGSNEQFF. For the CDR3, the DNA is TGTGCCAGCAGCTGGACAGGGTCTAATGAGCAGTTCTTC. Drawing the rest from reference TRBV11-1 and TRBJ2-1, the complete variable domain is EAEVAQSPRYKITEKSQAVAFWCDPISGHATLYWYRQILGQGPELLVQFQDESVVDDSQLPKDRFSAERLKGVDSTLKIQPAELGDSAMYLCASSWTGSNEQFFGPGTRLTVL.

V and J are TRBV5-1 and TRBJ2-5; D not certain. The CDR3 loop spans 14 amino acids. The germline V gene encodes CDR1 SGHRS and CDR2 YFSETQ. V was clipped by 0 bases and J by 2 bases, with 8 bases between them. The CDR3: CASSLVPAQETQYF. CDR3 in DNA: TGCGCCAGCAGCTTGGTTCCAGCTCAAGAGACCCAGTACTTC.

The CDR3 DNA follows: TGTGCCAGCAGTGGAGAAAGCTTAGAGACCCAGTACTTC. Protein sequence: CASSGESLETQYF. The chain has TRBV5-6 and TRBJ2-5; D call uncertain. CDR1 is SGHDT, CDR2 YYEEEE, per germline. This CDR3 comprises 13 residues. V shed 5 bases and J shed 4 bases, with 12 bases lying between them.

As DNA, the CDR3 is TGCGCCAGCAGCCAAGAAGGGACGGCGAGCTCCTACGAGCAGTACTTC. Translation gives CASSQEGTASSYEQYF. V usage is TRBV4-3 and J usage is TRBJ2-7; the D call may be TRBD1 or TRBD2 (5 bases each). V was shortened by 0 bases and J by 0 bases, with 12 bases between the two germline ends. Germline V CDR1 and CDR2: LGHNA, YSLEER. CDR3 length: 16 amino acids.